This T cell receptor (beta chain) was sequenced in a study of T-cell memory formation after mild COVID-19 (dated by TCRdb to about 2021). A note on the overall study: Most TCR sequence clusters were specific to one of the two donors. The cohort comprised two young, previously healthy adult volunteers, one female and one male. In a couple of donors, T-cell clones that expanded and contracted after mild COVID-19 were followed by sequencing TCRalpha and TCRbeta repertoires longitudinally.

About this clonotype itself: Its antigen is currently not known. Base qualities were left out, and no much larger clone turns up one base away.

Overall study results and their limits: Contracting CD4+ clones appeared mostly in the CM and EM memory subsets, whereas CD8+ clones were enriched in EMRA. Clones contracting from day 15 to 85 had balanced CD4/CD8 phenotypes, while a second wave expanding from day 15 to 37 was biased towards CD4+. Whether the second-wave clones peaking on day 37 were SARS-CoV-2 specific was not confirmed. The detection of some responding clones in pre-infection memory suggests that pre-existing cross-reactive memory T cells joined the SARS-CoV-2 response. Only a couple of mild cases were covered in the study, and larger cohorts including severe cases with pre-infection samples were considered necessary.

The listed sequencing device is Illumina NovaSeq 6000. TCRalpha and TCRbeta cDNA libraries were built by 5'RACE with constant-segment primers, adding sample barcodes and unique molecular identifiers. RNA was extracted from every sample with Trizol reagent. The libraries were amplified in two PCR steps, and the second step added a second sample barcode and Illumina TruSeq adapters. Sequencing of libraries was performed on an Illumina NovaSeq with 2 x 150 bp paired-end reads. The original methods were these. With migec v1.2.7, reads were demultiplexed and then collapsed into UMI-guided consensus sequences. Using mixcr v2.1.11, UMI consensuses were aligned to TRA and TRB V and J templates and then assembled into clonotypes. Clonotypes were classified as expanded or contracted when called significant by both edgeR and NoisET, with noise models trained on biological replicates. For edgeR calls, the cutoffs were a false discovery rate-adjusted p below 0.01 and a log2 fold-change threshold of 1. PCA with hierarchical clustering of max-normalized trajectories of the 1000 most abundant clonotypes was used as exploratory dynamics analysis. The CD4 or CD8 phenotype of responding clones was assigned using the separately sequenced CD4+ and CD8+ repertoires. In TCRdb, the public reads were trimmed at Q25 with fastp and aligned with MiXCR, with productive beta chains retained. When rows share a CDR3 protein, they turn into one entry using the most common DNA and genes. TCRdb's processing, not the study's, gives the V and J calls here. This sample gives over 450,000 distinct CDR3 sequences in total; 20% of them show up just once. In total, the top ten clones hold roughly an eighth of the sample.

Ficoll-Paque density gradient centrifugation was the method used to isolate PBMCs. V and J lose 1 base and 4 bases, and a span of 17 bases separates them. From cysteine to phenylalanine, the CDR3 is 17 amino acids long. The DNA shown is the 51-base CDR3, in frame from base 1. Looking up the germline V gene yields CDR1 KGHDR and CDR2 SFDVKD. The chain uses TRBV24-1 and TRBJ2-3; the D segment could be TRBD2, given 7 matching bases. The specimen sequenced was PBMCs or a T cell subset sorted from them (not recorded which). This receptor was obtained from an adult woman who had mild COVID-19 (a few samples of this study predate the infection). The sample titles of this study are shuffled in the database, so cell type and time point are left out; the donor was told from shared clones. In nucleotides, the sequence is TGTGCCACCAGTGATTTCCAGATGGCGGGGGCACCAGATACGCAGTATTTT. Protein translation: CATSDFQMAGAPDTQYF.